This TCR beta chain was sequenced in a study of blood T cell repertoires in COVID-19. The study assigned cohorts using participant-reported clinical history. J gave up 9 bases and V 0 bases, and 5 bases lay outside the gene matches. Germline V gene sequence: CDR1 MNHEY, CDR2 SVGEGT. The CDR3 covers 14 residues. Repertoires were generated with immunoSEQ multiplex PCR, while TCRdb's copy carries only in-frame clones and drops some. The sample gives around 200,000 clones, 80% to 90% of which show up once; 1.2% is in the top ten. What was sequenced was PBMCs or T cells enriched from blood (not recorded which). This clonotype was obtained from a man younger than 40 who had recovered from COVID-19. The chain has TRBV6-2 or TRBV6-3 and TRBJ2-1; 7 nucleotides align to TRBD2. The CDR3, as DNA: TGTGCCAGCAGTTACTCGGGGGGGAGCGGTGAGCAGTTCTTC. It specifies CASSYSGGSGEQFF.